The 26 T cell receptor beta chains given below trace back to one sample, sequenced in a study of T cell repertoires in cytomegalovirus infection. Each CDR3 protein is one row after TCRdb ran MiXCR on the reads. Of 600,000 to 800,000 distinct CDR3 sequences in the sample, approximately 24% were seen once. The sample taken for sequencing was CD8+ T cells from PBMCs. All receptors come from a human donor in good health (CMV status not recorded). Some clones in this sample may be carry-over from other donors' samples.

This clonotype was picked up many times. The CDR3 reads CASSDSYGAPSTDTQYF. In nucleotides, the CDR3 is TGTGCCAGCAGCGATTCCTACGGGGCCCCTAGCACAGATACGCAGTATTTT. V usage is TRBV7-9 and J usage is TRBJ2-3; D assignment may be TRBD1 or TRBD2 (5 bases each). CDR3 length equals 17 residues. Germline CDR1 SEHNR, CDR2 FQNEAQ (reference sequence). V lost 5 bases and J lost 0, with 18 bases in between.

Comment on this clonotype: A much bigger clone sits one base away, suggesting this may be a read error. V is TRBV7-2 and J is TRBJ2-3; D tentatively reads TRBD1 or TRBD2 (5 bases each). This CDR3 is 12 amino acids long. CDR1 and CDR2 from the germline V gene are SGHTA and FQGNSA. CDR3 region: CVSSPEGDTQYF. The DNA for the CDR3 is TGTGTCAGCAGCCCAGAGGGGGATACGCAGTATTTT.

The chain has TRBV29-1 and TRBJ2-1, with D possibly matching TRBD1 (5 bases). The V end lost 0 bases, the J end lost 7 bases, and 13 bases lay between the germline ends. The CDR3 has 14 residues. Germline lookup yields CDR1 SQVTM and CDR2 ANQGSEA. In DNA, the CDR3 is TGCAGCGTTGAAGATGTAGGACAAGGAAATGAGCAGTTCTTC. Its protein is CSVEDVGQGNEQFF.

The chain combines TRBV5-5 with TRBJ1-2; D may be TRBD1 (6 bases). CDR3 length: 16 residues. Germline V gives CDR1 SGHKS, CDR2 YYEKEE (reference sequence). The germline V and J ends were trimmed by 0 bases and 0 bases, with 12 bases remaining between them. The CDR3 DNA reads TGTGCCAGCAGCTTGGTTGGGGGGCGAACTAACTATGGCTACACCTTC. It encodes CASSLVGGRTNYGYTF.

This sequence joins TRBV2 and TRBJ2-4, with 9 bases matching TRBD1. The V segment lost 8 bases and the J segment 0 bases; nucleotides outside the gene matches: 5. This CDR3 has 15 residues. Per germline, CDR1 SNHLY and CDR2 FYNNEI. The CDR3 DNA follows: TGTGCCAGCCTATACAGGGGGCGAGCCAAAAACATTCAGTACTTC. It codes for CASLYRGRAKNIQYF.

This clonotype has at least ten counts. The V call is TRBV7-9, the J call TRBJ1-1; the D is unclear. V gave up 5 bases and J gave up 0 bases, with 13 bases separating them. The CDR3 runs 15 residues. The V gene's germline CDR1 is SEHNR and CDR2 FQNEAQ (reference sequence). CDR3 coding DNA: TGTGCCAGCAGCCACGGTAATGCTTTGAACACTGAAGCTTTCTTT. Its translation: CASSHGNALNTEAFF.

This clonotype appeared many times. The chain recombines TRBV7-9 with TRBJ2-3; 12 bases are a match to TRBD1. The ends lost 3 bases at V and 4 bases at J; junction bases unmatched: 5. The germline gives CDR1 SEHNR, CDR2 FQNEAQ (reference sequence). The CDR3 loop spans 16 amino acids. The DNA for the CDR3 is TGTGCCAGCAGCTTCCGGGACAGGGGGCGTGCAGATACGCAGTATTTT. This gives the protein CASSFRDRGRADTQYF.

The sample holds many counts of this clonotype. The J gene is TRBJ2-7, the V gene TRBV7-9; D gene uncertain. CDR1 and CDR2 from the germline V gene are SEHNR and FQNEAQ (reference sequence). Trimming took 4 bases from V and 3 from J, leaving 10 bases between them. This CDR3 has 13 amino acids. The CDR3 protein is CASSSSGFYEQYV. CDR3 nucleotides: TGTGCCAGCAGCTCGTCCGGGTTCTACGAGCAGTACGTC.

This clonotype was picked up many times. The chain links TRBV27 to TRBJ2-5; D not certain. V was trimmed by 5 bases and J by 5 bases, leaving 12 bases between them. The CDR3 runs 13 residues. Per germline, CDR1 MNHEY and CDR2 SMNVEV (reference sequence). In nucleotides, the CDR3 is TGTGCCAGCAGTCGACCGGGTGGCGAGACCCAGTACTTC. This sequence encodes CASSRPGGETQYF.

The rearrangement joins TRBV29-1 to TRBJ1-1; no clear D. V was clipped by 0 bases and J by 7 bases, with 9 bases between them. Germline assignment: CDR1 SQVTM and CDR2 ANQGSEA. CDR3 length equals 12 residues. CDR3 coding DNA: TGCAGCGTTGAAGATCCCACTGGTGAAGCTTTCTTT. This translates into CSVEDPTGEAFF.

The chain is built from TRBV7-8 and TRBJ1-1, with TRBD1 as a possible D gene (5 bases). V was clipped by 5 bases and J by 1 base, with 14 bases between them. Germline-derived CDR1 and CDR2 are SGHVS and FQNEAQ. This CDR3 spans 15 amino acids. CDR3 nucleotide sequence: TGTGCCAGCAGCCCAGACATTGGGGGGAACACTGAAGCTTTCTTT. Its protein product is CASSPDIGGNTEAFF.

V usage is TRBV19 and J usage is TRBJ2-6; TRBD1 matches 11 bases. V shed 7 bases and J 0 bases; nucleotides not matched to a gene: 5. This CDR3 has 17 residues. The germline V gene encodes CDR1 LNHDA and CDR2 SQIVND (reference sequence). CDR3 in amino acids: CASTSGTGGSGANVLTF. The CDR3 coding sequence is TGTGCCAGTACCTCCGGGACAGGGGGCTCTGGGGCCAACGTCCTGACTTTC.

This clonotype came up a few times. The chain is built from TRBV20-1 and TRBJ2-7, with 7 bases aligning to TRBD2. With V trimmed by 5 bases and J by 2 bases, 6 bases remained unmatched. The CDR3 loop spans 13 amino acids. CDR1 is DFQATT, CDR2 SNEGSKA, per germline (reference sequence). The CDR3 sequence is CSARLADTYEQYF. Written as DNA, the CDR3 is TGCAGTGCTCGACTAGCTGATACCTACGAGCAGTACTTC.

On this clonotype: A read error is possible here, since a much larger clone lies one base away. This sequence joins TRBV20-1 and TRBJ2-3, with 11 bases lining up with TRBD2. After removal of 5 bases from V and 5 bases from J, the junction contained 12 bases not matched to a gene. From germline, CDR1 is DFQATT and CDR2 SNEGSKA (reference sequence). This CDR3 spans 16 amino acids. The CDR3 region is CSACRTSGGEGDTQYF. CDR3 bases: TGCAGTGCTTGTCGTACTAGCGGGGGTGAGGGAGATACGCAGTATTTT.

The V and J genes are TRBV19 and TRBJ1-1, with D tentatively TRBD1 (6 bases). Germline-derived CDR1 and CDR2 are LNHDA and SQIVND (reference sequence). This CDR3 is 15 amino acids long. V was clipped by 4 bases and J by 1 base, with 13 bases between them. CDR3 in amino acids: CASSTQGSQNTEAFF. CDR3 DNA: TGTGCCAGTAGTACGCAGGGGTCCCAGAACACTGAAGCTTTCTTT.

This clonotype has a handful of counts. The chain recombines TRBV6-5 with TRBJ2-2, with D possibly matching TRBD2 (6 bases). Trimming stripped 4 bases from V and 7 bases from J, with 10 bases between. The CDR3 totals 13 residues. CDR1 is MNHEY and CDR2 is SVGAGI in the germline V gene. In DNA, the CDR3 is TGTGCCAGCAGTTGGGACTTGGGCGGGGAGCTGTTTTTT. Protein sequence: CASSWDLGGELFF.

This rearrangement joins TRBV27 to TRBJ2-1, with 7 bases that match TRBD2. The CDR3 runs 15 residues. V lost 0 bases and J lost 2; bases outside the gene matches: 1. In germline, CDR1 is MNHEY, CDR2 SMNVEV (reference sequence). CDR3: CASSLSRGTYNEQFF. The CDR3 bases are TGTGCCAGCAGTTTATCGCGGGGGACCTACAATGAGCAGTTCTTC.

About this clonotype: This may come from a read error, since a much larger clone is one base off. V usage is TRBV7-2 and J usage is TRBJ2-1; 10 positions match TRBD2. The CDR3 is 18 amino acids. Germline lookup yields CDR1 SGHTA and CDR2 FQGNSA. CDR3 coding DNA: TGTGCCAGCAGCCCTCATAGTAGCGGGGGGATTCCCTACGATGAGCAGTTCTTC. Translated: CASSPHSSGGIPYDEQFF. Full variable domain (missing parts from reference TRBV7-2 and TRBJ2-1): GAGVSQSPSNKVTEKGKDVELRCDPISGHTALYWYRQSLGQGLEFLIYFQGNSAPDKSGLPSDRFSAERTGGSVSTLTIQRTQQEDSAVYLCASSPHSSGGIPYDEQFFGPGTRLTVL.

V usage is TRBV7-3 and J usage is TRBJ2-6, with 7 bases matching TRBD1. The germline V gene encodes CDR1 SGHTA and CDR2 FQGTGA. The length of the CDR3 is 17 residues. With V trimmed by 6 bases and J by 4 bases, 12 bases remained unmatched. The CDR3 coding sequence is TGTGCCAGCAGTTCACACTTAACAGGGGAAGGGGCCAACGTCCTGACTTTC. Protein product: CASSSHLTGEGANVLTF.

The CDR3 sequence: CASSSGQGAESDTQYF. The CDR3 bases are TGTGCCAGCAGTTCAGGACAGGGGGCTGAATCAGATACGCAGTATTTT. This rearrangement joins TRBV28 to TRBJ2-3; 11 bases align to TRBD1. The germline CDR1 and CDR2 sequences are MDHEN and SYDVKM. V lost 4 bases, J lost 4 bases, and 7 bases stayed unmatched. This CDR3 has 16 residues.

This clonotype was detected ten times or more. The rearrangement joins TRBV6-2 or TRBV6-3 to TRBJ2-3; D is perhaps TRBD2 (7 bases). The length of the CDR3 is 15 residues. V was shortened by 8 bases and J by 0 bases, with 15 bases between the two germline ends. Germline CDR1 reads MNHEY; CDR2 reads SVGEGT. CDR3 bases: TGTGCCAGCTTCAACGGCGGGGGCAGCACAGATACGCAGTATTTT. This sequence encodes CASFNGGGSTDTQYF.

This clonotype was seen a handful of times. This sequence joins TRBV19 and TRBJ2-1, with 8 positions matching TRBD2. The CDR3 is 18 amino acids. V was clipped by 6 bases and J by 0 bases; unmatched bases: 13. CDR1 and CDR2 from the germline V gene are LNHDA and SQIVND (reference sequence). The CDR3 nucleotides are TGTGCCAGTAGCAGCGGGGGCCCAATTGTAAGCTCCTACAATGAGCAGTTCTTC. It is translated as CASSSGGPIVSSYNEQFF. Based on the CDR3 plus reference TRBV19 and TRBJ2-1, the full variable domain is DGGITQSPKYLFRKEGQNVTLSCEQNLNHDAMYWYRQDPGQGLRLIYYSQIVNDFQKGDIAEGYSVSREKKESFPLTVTSAQKNPTAFYLCASSSGGPIVSSYNEQFFGPGTRLTVL.

This clonotype has only a few counts. The J gene is TRBJ2-1, the V gene TRBV29-1; D may be TRBD2 (5 bases). CDR3 size: 14 residues. Trimming cost V 3 bases and J 2 bases, with 11 bases left between them. Germline V gives CDR1 SQVTM, CDR2 ANQGSEA. The CDR3 is CSVDGGFTYNEQFF. The CDR3 coding sequence is TGCAGCGTTGATGGCGGGTTCACCTACAATGAGCAGTTCTTC.

The rearrangement joins TRBV9 to TRBJ2-1; TRBD2 matches 9 bases. V was clipped by 2 bases and J by 0 bases; unmatched bases: 9. This CDR3 contains 18 residues. CDR1 and CDR2 from the germline V gene are SGDLS and YYNGEE. CDR3 loop: CASSVNMAGGSSYNEQFF. The CDR3 DNA follows: TGTGCCAGCAGCGTCAACATGGCGGGAGGGAGCTCCTACAATGAGCAGTTCTTC.

This clonotype was observed at least ten times. The chain joins TRBV7-8 to TRBJ2-7; the D is unclear. The germline V gene has CDR1 SGHVS and CDR2 FQNEAQ. The V end was cut by 4 bases, the J end by 5 bases, with 12 bases between. The CDR3 has 13 amino acids. The CDR3 region is CASSSSRVNEQYV. CDR3 sequence (DNA): TGTGCCAGCAGCTCCAGCCGTGTTAACGAGCAGTACGTC.

Ten or more counts support this clonotype. This chain joins TRBV5-4 and TRBJ2-7, with 10 bases matching TRBD1. After removal of 2 bases from V and 3 bases from J, the junction contained 8 bases not matched to a gene. CDR1 and CDR2 from the germline V gene are SGHNT and YYREEE (reference sequence). The CDR3 runs 16 residues. The CDR3 sequence: CASSFDRGRQIYEQYF. In DNA, the CDR3 is TGTGCCAGCAGCTTTGACAGGGGGCGGCAAATCTACGAGCAGTACTTC. Variable domain in full (rest from reference TRBV5-4 and TRBJ2-7): ETGVTQSPTHLIKTRGQQVTLRCSSQSGHNTVSWYQQALGQGPQFIFQYYREEENGRGNFPPRFSGLQFPNYSSELNVNALELDDSALYLCASSFDRGRQIYEQYFGPGTRLTVT.